The 8 T cell receptor beta chains given below trace back to one sample, sequenced in a study of CD8+CD57+ T cells in acquired aplastic anemia. Template material for TCR beta VDJ and CDR3 profiling consisted of genomic DNA. From the reads, TCRdb called clonotypes with MiXCR, one entry per CDR3 protein. The sample consists of about 190,000 distinct CDR3 sequences, approximately 50% of them appearing once. The sequenced patients had an expansion of CD8+CD57+ cells seen by flow cytometry. Sequencing was done on a sample of sorted CD4+, CD8+, or CD8+CD57+ T cells (not recorded which) from PBMCs. The origin of the receptors is a human donor with aplastic anemia.

The chain couples TRBV20-1 to TRBJ1-2; D remains unclear. The CDR3 contains 13 residues. CDR1 and CDR2 from the germline V gene are DFQATT and SNEGSKA (reference sequence). The V end was cut by 0 bases, the J end by 10 bases, with 15 bases between. The chain's CDR3 is CSARDGQDLSYTF. Here the CDR3 DNA reads TGCAGTGCTAGAGATGGGCAGGACCTCTCCTACACCTTC.

At least ten counts were recorded for this clonotype. The chain recombines TRBV2 with TRBJ2-3; possibly TRBD2 for D (7 bases). Germline V gives CDR1 SNHLY, CDR2 FYNNEI. Deletions cut 9 bases from V and 5 bases from J, with 24 bases between. This CDR3 is built from 16 residues. Here the CDR3 DNA reads TGTGCCAGTCTGGTCCTAGGGGGAGGGCCTGAAGATACGCAGTATTTT. Protein sequence: CASLVLGGGPEDTQYF.

Turning to this clonotype: It is likely a read error, because the conserved phenylalanine at the end of the CDR3 is missing. The DNA is omitted, as the CDR3 cannot be located on it reliably, and the CDR3 follows TCRdb's listing. The chain couples TRBV5-1 to TRBJ2-6; the DNA was not used to check the table's D call, TRBD1. The CDR3 sequence runs 8 residues, both termini included. In germline, CDR1 is SGHRS, CDR2 YFSETQ. CDR3 sequence: CASSLEGQ.

Here the CDR3 DNA reads TGTGCCAGCAGCTTGGAGGCGGGGGAGCAGTACTTC. It encodes CASSLEAGEQYF. This chain joins TRBV5-5 and TRBJ2-7, with D perhaps matching TRBD2 (6 bases). Between the trimmed V and J ends, which lost 0 bases and 7 bases, there was a span of 8 bases. The CDR3 loop spans 12 amino acids. CDR1 is SGHKS, CDR2 YYEKEE, per germline (reference sequence).

This clonotype was counted ten times or more. The chain has TRBV6-2 or TRBV6-3 and TRBJ2-5; the match to TRBD2 covers 7 bases. The V gene end was trimmed by 11 bases and the J gene end by 5 bases; junction bases not matched to a gene: 8. CDR1 and CDR2 (germline): MNHEY, SVGEGT. The CDR3 is 12 amino acids. CDR3 in amino acids: CAARENQETQYF. In DNA form, the CDR3 reads TGTGCCGCGCGGGAGAATCAGGAGACCCAGTACTTC.

This clonotype was counted only a few times. The chain carries TRBV10-1 and TRBJ2-5, with D perhaps TRBD1 (6 bases). The germline CDR1 and CDR2 sequences are WNHNN and SYGVQD (reference sequence). V lost 3 bases to trimming and J lost 3 bases, with 14 bases between them. This CDR3 comprises 15 residues. The CDR3 region has the DNA TGCGCCAGCAGTGATCGCCTGGACAGAGAAGAGACCCAGTACTTC. It translates to CASSDRLDREETQYF.

CDR3 loop: CASSMLAGGSDTQYF. The CDR3 DNA sequence: TGTGCCAGTAGTATGTTGGCGGGAGGGTCAGATACGCAGTATTTT. The chain joins TRBV19 to TRBJ2-3; 9 bases agree with TRBD2. V shed 3 bases, J shed 4 bases, and the junction held 5 bases outside the gene matches. Per germline, CDR1 LNHDA and CDR2 SQIVND (reference sequence). The CDR3 consists of 15 residues.

This chain joins TRBV12-3 or TRBV12-4 and TRBJ1-6, with 8 bases matching TRBD1. J lost 9 bases, V lost 1 base, and 2 bases had no gene match. The length of the CDR3 is 14 residues. CDR3 protein: CASSLGGQVSPLHF. CDR3 nucleotides: TGTGCCAGCAGTTTAGGGGGACAGGTTTCACCCCTCCACTTT.